This T cell receptor (beta chain) comes out of a study of identical twins' blood T cells. V was cut by 0 bases and J by 4 bases, with 16 bases left in between. Germline CDR1 reads DFQATT; CDR2 reads SNEGSKA (reference sequence). The CDR3 is made up of 16 amino acids. Using its own MiXCR run on the 5' RACE reads, TCRdb lists one record per CDR3 protein. The data show fewer than 450,000 distinct CDR3 sequences, over 25% seen once. The sequence came from a woman aged 18-49 years in good health. The chain combines TRBV20-1 with TRBJ1-5; no clear D gene. The sequenced sample was PBMCs. CDR3 in DNA: TGCAGTGCTAGAGATCGGAGAAGAGGCGGGAATCAGCCCCAGCATTTT. Translated: CSARDRRRGGNQPQHF.